This is a list of T cell receptor beta chains from one sample in a study of regulatory T cells in long-lasting Graves disease. TCRdb fed the multiplex PCR reads into MiXCR, producing one record per CDR3 protein. The sample yields more than 300,000 distinct CDR3 sequences, approximately 25% seen once. This specimen was peripheral blood mononuclear cells (PBMCs), taken when the disease was refractory, from a patient treated with antithyroid drugs. All receptors come from a woman in her 40s with Graves disease. Both conserved end residues are part of each CDR3. A D gene is named only where the DNA matches it firmly. Only some rows state a clone size, as once, few, many or a class for expanded clones.

J gene	V gene	D gene	clone size	CDR3 protein
TRBJ1-2	TRBV10-3	.	many	CAISEVWGDYGYTF
TRBJ2-7	TRBV28	.	many	CASSLGGLTYEQYF
TRBJ2-5	TRBV19	.	.	CASSRSRTQETQYF
TRBJ2-7	TRBV19	.	.	CASKVTASSYEQYF
TRBJ2-7	TRBV20-1	TRBD2	few	CSARDPSGASYEQYF
TRBJ2-5	TRBV7-3	.	many	CASSPSTGQNGETQYF
TRBJ2-7	TRBV11-2	.	.	CASSPGQEPWSGQYF
TRBJ1-5	TRBV28	.	many	CASSWAGTQPQHF
TRBJ2-7	TRBV20-1	.	few	CSADRYYEQYF
TRBJ2-7	TRBV29-1	.	many	CSVGQGETYEQYF
TRBJ2-1	TRBV28	TRBD2	.	CASSFGTSRYNEQFF
TRBJ2-2	TRBV7-8	.	few	CASSQISVYVAGELFF
TRBJ1-5	TRBV27	.	.	CASRRGSESNQPQHF
TRBJ2-5	TRBV24-1	.	few	CATSLTGGIQETQYF
TRBJ1-2	TRBV6-1	.	many	CASSRLEGRNYGYTF
TRBJ1-5	TRBV12-3/TRBV12-4	TRBD1	.	CASSLGTGFNQPQHF
TRBJ2-3	TRBV6-5	.	.	CASSSGWDTQYF
TRBJ1-5	TRBV20-1	TRBD1	.	CSVKTGGPYSNQPQHF
.	TRBV9	TRBD2	.	CASSVGSGSKIYEQYF
TRBJ1-1	TRBV6-1	.	many	CASTLTGNTEAFF
TRBJ2-2	TRBV20-1	.	few	CSARPGQNTGELFF
TRBJ2-5	TRBV5-1	.	.	CASSLGPVGTQYF
TRBJ2-2	TRBV20-1	TRBD2	once	CSATPAGTNTGELFF
TRBJ1-5	TRBV24-1	.	few	CATRGGSNQPQHF
TRBJ2-7	TRBV11-1	.	many	CASSIYAGRNLHEQYF
TRBJ2-2	TRBV3-1	.	few	CASSQEVSGELFF
TRBJ1-5	TRBV12-5	TRBD1	many	CASGLGQGVYSNQPQHF
TRBJ1-5	TRBV12-3/TRBV12-4	TRBD1	many	CASSPSRDRGHQPQHF
TRBJ2-2	TRBV9	TRBD2	.	CASSDGLAGGPGELFF
TRBJ1-1	TRBV7-8	TRBD1	many	CASSKEPGQLNTEAFF
TRBJ2-2	TRBV5-1	.	.	CASISEGETGELFF
TRBJ1-2	TRBV10-1	.	many	CASSADWNYGYTF
TRBJ2-5	TRBV15	.	.	CATSRVAHQETQYF
TRBJ1-6	TRBV6-1	TRBD1	many	CASSHAGGGSPLHF
TRBJ2-2	TRBV27	.	many	CASGKRGTGELFF
TRBJ1-1	TRBV28	.	many	CASSPAGSGGAFF
TRBJ1-3	TRBV28	.	many	CASRRTPGSGNTIYF
TRBJ1-1	TRBV28	.	many	CASSLLRGPLNTEAFF
TRBJ2-3	TRBV12-3/TRBV12-4	TRBD2	.	CASSPRTSGADTQYF
TRBJ1-4	TRBV20-1	TRBD1	many	CSAARTGNEKLFF
TRBJ1-5	TRBV19	.	.	CASRSSYHQPQHF
TRBJ2-3	TRBV20-1	.	.	CSASAAFWTSQYF
TRBJ2-7	TRBV27	.	.	CASSSGDSYEQYF
TRBJ1-3	TRBV5-1	.	.	CASSTGDGNTIYF
TRBJ1-1	TRBV19	.	.	CASSIAGRNTEAFF
TRBJ1-4	TRBV12-3/TRBV12-4	.	.	CASSNGPWDEKLFF
TRBJ1-1	TRBV9	TRBD1	.	CASSAPDRVGTEAFF
TRBJ1-1	TRBV5-1	.	few	CASTTGALNTEAFF
TRBJ1-1	TRBV12-3/TRBV12-4	TRBD1	few	CANTGTGNTEAFF
TRBJ2-2	TRBV30	.	few	CAWRGGVRTGELFF
TRBJ2-7	TRBV11-1	TRBD2	.	CASSGRTSGTYEQYF
TRBJ1-4	TRBV2	TRBD1	once	CASRIRDRGEKLFF
TRBJ2-7	TRBV20-1	TRBD1	.	CSATRRTGNSYEQYF
TRBJ2-2	TRBV12-3/TRBV12-4	TRBD1	.	CASSQTGLNTGELFF
TRBJ2-6	TRBV6-2/TRBV6-3	.	many	CASRSRSNSGANVLTF
TRBJ2-2	TRBV28	.	.	CASSLLGVVGELFF
TRBJ2-2	TRBV28	.	few	CASSFYAGWDTGELFF
TRBJ1-1	TRBV19	.	.	CASSINPLTEAFF
TRBJ2-2	TRBV10-3	.	.	CAISSFPGASTGELFF